The 29 T cell receptor beta chains reported below all come from one sample, sequenced in a study of blood T cell repertoires in COVID-19 (dated by TCRdb to between 2020 and 2021). Libraries were constructed by the immunoSEQ multiplex PCR assay. In its TCRdb copy, this immuneACCESS table keeps in-frame sequences only and misses some clones. Where compared with another copy, unresolved V genes explain less than half of these, and the others have no known cause. The sample yields about 140,000 clones; 84% were counted once. The top ten hold approximately 3% of the sample. Material: PBMCs or T cells enriched from blood (not recorded which). These receptors originate from a woman in her forties or fifties with acute COVID-19.

This chain joins TRBV29-1 and TRBJ2-7, with D tentatively TRBD2 (6 bases). CDR1 and CDR2 (germline): SQVTM, ANQGSEA. The CDR3 runs to 15 residues. V was clipped by 2 bases and J by 4 bases, with 18 bases between them. The CDR3 coding sequence is TGCAGCGTTGAACGGGGGAAAGGGGCCACTTACGAGCAGTACTTC. As protein: CSVERGKGATYEQYF.

V and J are TRBV7-9 and TRBJ2-3; D is ambiguous. The length of the CDR3 is 11 residues. Between the trimmed V and J ends, which lost 9 bases and 4 bases, there was a span of 8 bases. Germline V CDR1 and CDR2: SEHNR, FQNEAQ (reference sequence). The CDR3 reads CASQVADTQYF. The CDR3 DNA reads TGTGCCAGTCAGGTGGCAGATACGCAGTATTTT.

The chain carries TRBV10-2 and TRBJ2-2, with 8 bases lining up with TRBD1. V lost 6 bases to trimming and J lost 4 bases; unmatched junction nucleotides: 10. The germline V gene encodes CDR1 WSHSY and CDR2 SAAADI. This CDR3 spans 16 amino acids. CDR3 DNA: TGCGCCAGCAGAGTCTATGGGGACAGGCCCACCGGGGAGCTGTTTTTT. Translating it yields CASRVYGDRPTGELFF.

The chain couples TRBV19 to TRBJ2-1; D might be TRBD2 (5 bases). This CDR3 contains 13 residues. CDR1 and CDR2 from the germline V gene are LNHDA and SQIVND (reference sequence). V dropped 3 bases and J dropped 9 bases, with 12 bases sitting between them. The CDR3 region is CASSIQVAGEQFF. CDR3 coding DNA: TGTGCCAGTAGTATTCAGGTTGCGGGTGAGCAGTTCTTC.

The gene calls are TRBV5-6 and TRBJ2-7; 16 bases line up with TRBD2. Germline trimming cut 4 bases from V and 0 bases from J; bases unmatched to any gene: 4. The germline V gene has CDR1 SGHDT and CDR2 YYEEEE. The CDR3 spans 17 residues. The CDR3 nucleotides read TGTGCCAGCAGCAAGGGACTAGCGGGAGGGATCTCCTACGAGCAGTACTTC. Translating gives CASSKGLAGGISYEQYF.

The gene calls are TRBV6-5 and TRBJ2-6; D might be TRBD1 (5 bases). V was clipped by 5 bases and J by 5 bases, with 13 bases between them. CDR1 and CDR2 (germline): MNHEY, SVGAGI. CDR3 size: 15 residues. CDR3 in amino acids: CASSRTGRRANVLTF. The CDR3 DNA is TGTGCCAGCAGTCGAACAGGTCGTCGGGCCAACGTCCTGACTTTC.

The V call is TRBV29-1, the J call TRBJ1-2; 8 nucleotides align to TRBD1. This CDR3 has 13 residues. J gave up 2 bases and V 7 bases, and 6 bases lay outside the gene matches. The germline gives CDR1 SQVTM, CDR2 ANQGSEA. The CDR3 nucleotides are TGCAGCGCCGGACAGGGTGGGAACTATGGCTACACCTTC. It is translated as CSAGQGGNYGYTF.

The chain has TRBV7-2 and TRBJ2-3; weak D call: TRBD2 (6 bases). This CDR3 is built from 16 residues. Germline-derived CDR1 and CDR2 are SGHTA and FQGNSA. V was cut by 5 bases and J by 1 base, with 16 bases left in between. CDR3 protein: CASSPSGTLRTDTQYF. Here the CDR3 DNA reads TGTGCCAGCAGCCCCTCCGGGACTCTACGCACAGATACGCAGTATTTT.

The J gene is TRBJ1-2, the V gene TRBV7-6, with a weak D call TRBD1 (5 bases). The V gene's germline CDR1 is SGHVS and CDR2 FNYEAQ. Trimming pared 5 bases from V and 1 base from J, leaving 8 bases between. This CDR3 has 13 amino acids. This chain's CDR3 is CASSRQINYGYTF. CDR3 coding DNA: TGTGCCAGCAGCAGACAGATTAACTATGGCTACACCTTC. Full variable domain (rest looked up from reference TRBV7-6 and TRBJ1-2): GAGVSQSPRYKVTKRGQDVALRCDPISGHVSLYWYRQALGQGPEFLTYFNYEAQQDKSGLPNDRFSAERPEGSISTLTIQRTEQRDSAMYRCASSRQINYGYTFGSGTRLTVV.

This clone has a handful of counts. The genes are TRBV29-1 and TRBJ2-2, with TRBD2 matching over 12 bases. The CDR3 contains 13 residues. V shed 6 bases and J 5 bases; nucleotides not matched to a gene: 1. Germline CDR1 and CDR2: SQVTM and ANQGSEA. This CDR3 is CSVGTSGTGELFF. The DNA of the CDR3 is TGCAGCGTAGGGACTAGCGGGACCGGGGAGCTGTTTTTT.

This chain joins TRBV4-1 and TRBJ1-2; 9 bases align to TRBD1. Germline loops: CDR1 MGHRA, CDR2 YSYEKL. CDR3 length: 13 residues. V was clipped by 3 bases and J by 6 bases; unmatched bases: 2. CDR3 DNA sequence: TGCGCCAGCAGCCACACAGGGGGCCATGGCTACACCTTC. It is translated as CASSHTGGHGYTF.

The chain recombines TRBV5-3 with TRBJ1-5, with 7 bases that match TRBD1. TRBV5-3 is labeled an ORF, and its function is uncertain. Trimming at V came to 4 bases and at J to 6 bases, leaving 13 bases not matched to a gene. There are 16 residues in the CDR3. The CDR3 DNA is TGTGCCAGAAGCGCTCAAGACAGGGAACACGGTCAGCCCCAGCATTTT. Amino acid sequence: CARSAQDREHGQPQHF.

This chain joins TRBV7-2 and TRBJ1-3; 8 positions match TRBD1. The V and J ends lost 1 base and 0 bases, in that order; junction bases with no gene match: 5. The CDR3 runs 17 residues. Germline CDR1 SGHTA, CDR2 FQGNSA. The CDR3 coding sequence is TGTGCCAGCAGCTTAGTGGGACAGGTTTCCTCTGGAAACACCATATATTTT. As protein: CASSLVGQVSSGNTIYF.

This clone was observed a few times. V and J are TRBV2 and TRBJ1-1; TRBD1 agrees at 10 bases. The junction had 8 bases not matched to a gene; V was cut back by 6 bases and J by 4 bases. The CDR3 totals 15 residues. From germline, CDR1 is SNHLY and CDR2 FYNNEI. In nucleotides, the CDR3 is TGTGCCAGCAGCCCATTCGGACAGGGGGGCACTGAAGCTTTCTTT. It specifies CASSPFGQGGTEAFF.

To note about this clone: Germline and junction disagree at one end, which may indicate a read error. This chain joins TRBV7-9 and TRBJ1-2; maybe TRBD1 (5 bases). CDR3 size: 11 residues. Germline-derived CDR1 and CDR2 are SEHNR and FQNEAQ (reference sequence). The CDR3 sequence is CASSLGGLLSF. The DNA of the CDR3 is TGTGCCAGCAGCTTAGGGGGACTACTCTCCTTC.

This chain connects TRBV30 to TRBJ1-5, with D maybe TRBD1 (5 bases). The CDR3 extends over 13 amino acids. From germline, CDR1 is GTSNPN and CDR2 SVGIG (reference sequence). V lost 2 bases, J lost 6 bases, and 11 bases lay in between. In nucleotides, the CDR3 is TGTGCCTGGAGTAGGCAGGGCAGTCAGCCCCAGCATTTT. Its translation: CAWSRQGSQPQHF.

The chain couples TRBV9 to TRBJ2-2; D is possibly TRBD2 (6 bases). V was clipped by 0 bases and J by 0 bases, with 9 bases between them. Germline CDR1 reads SGDLS; CDR2 reads YYNGEE. The CDR3 spans 16 residues. The CDR3 DNA follows: TGTGCCAGCAGCGTAGGGGCGGGATCGAACACCGGGGAGCTGTTTTTT. Its translation: CASSVGAGSNTGELFF.

V is TRBV27 and J is TRBJ1-5; D is possibly TRBD1 (5 bases). The CDR3 is 16 residues long. The germline CDR1 and CDR2 sequences are MNHEY and SMNVEV (reference sequence). V was trimmed by 5 bases and J by 2 bases, leaving 16 bases between them. CDR3 sequence: CASSPYTGSGNQPQHF. CDR3 bases: TGTGCCAGCAGTCCCTACACAGGATCGGGCAATCAGCCCCAGCATTTT.

The CDR3 nucleotides read TGTGCCAGCAGCTCCACAGGGGTGAGCAATCAGCCCCAGCATTTT. Translating it yields CASSSTGVSNQPQHF. V usage is TRBV6-5 and J usage is TRBJ1-5, with 7 bases aligning to TRBD1. There are 15 residues in the CDR3. With V trimmed by 6 bases and J by 1 base, 6 bases remained unmatched. Germline V gene sequence: CDR1 MNHEY, CDR2 SVGAGI.

This rearrangement joins TRBV28 to TRBJ2-1, with 10 bases that match TRBD2. V dropped 4 bases and J dropped 4; count of bases not matched to a gene: 4. Germline-derived CDR1 and CDR2 are MDHEN and SYDVKM. This CDR3 contains 15 residues. CDR3 residues: CASSSGLAVYNEQFF. The CDR3 DNA follows: TGTGCCAGCAGTTCAGGACTAGCGGTTTACAATGAGCAGTTCTTC.

The gene calls are TRBV7-9 and TRBJ1-2, with 10 bases identical to TRBD1. J was trimmed by 2 bases and V by 5 bases; bases with no gene match: 8. The CDR3 sequence is 16 residues long. The germline V gene has CDR1 SEHNR and CDR2 FQNEAQ (reference sequence). CDR3 residues: CASSRYRDRGNYGYTF. DNA of the CDR3: TGTGCCAGCAGCCGTTACCGGGACAGGGGAAACTATGGCTACACCTTC. Based on the CDR3 plus reference TRBV7-9 and TRBJ1-2, the full variable domain is DTGVSQNPRHKITKRGQNVTFRCDPISEHNRLYWYRQTLGQGPEFLTYFQNEAQLEKSRLLSDRFSAERPKGSFSTLEIQRTEQGDSAMYLCASSRYRDRGNYGYTFGSGTRLTVV.

The rearrangement uses TRBV5-6 and TRBJ1-4; D not certain. Germline CDR1 is SGHDT and CDR2 is YYEEEE. V was clipped by 3 bases and J by 1 base, with 10 bases between them. The CDR3 covers 15 residues. DNA of the CDR3: TGTGCCAGCAGCTCGGACCGGGAAACTAATGAAAAACTGTTTTTT. Its translation: CASSSDRETNEKLFF.

The chain employs TRBV6-5 and TRBJ1-2, with 8 bases identical to TRBD1. Trimming cost V 6 bases and J 0 bases; bases outside gene matches: 3. Germline CDR1 reads MNHEY; CDR2 reads SVGAGI. The CDR3 covers 14 residues. Here the CDR3 reads CASRRTGSNYGYTF. In nucleotides, the CDR3 is TGTGCCAGCAGACGGACAGGGTCTAACTATGGCTACACCTTC.

This clone was seen a single time. V and J are TRBV27 and TRBJ1-5; D unclear. Germline CDR1 is MNHEY and CDR2 is SMNVEV (reference sequence). Trimming took off 6 bases at V and 1 base at J, with 16 bases between the two ends. There are 16 residues in the CDR3. CDR3 in DNA: TGTGCCAGCAGAGAAGGGCCCGGGAGGAGCAATCAGCCCCAGCATTTT. Translated, it gives CASREGPGRSNQPQHF.

The rearrangement uses TRBV7-3 and TRBJ2-3; 8 bases map to TRBD1. V lost 5 bases, J lost 4 bases, and 11 bases stayed unmatched. This CDR3 region has 16 residues. Germline V gives CDR1 SGHTA, CDR2 FQGTGA. CDR3 region: CASSPTGAVGADTQYF. CDR3 sequence (DNA): TGTGCCAGCAGCCCGACAGGGGCGGTTGGGGCAGATACGCAGTATTTT.

This clone showed up just once. The CDR3 nucleotides read TGTGCCAGTAGTCCGAACCCACAGGATCAGCCCCAGCATTTT. It specifies CASSPNPQDQPQHF. The chain couples TRBV19 to TRBJ1-5, with D possibly matching TRBD1 (5 bases). Trimming took off 5 bases at V and 5 bases at J, with 13 bases between the two ends. Germline assignment: CDR1 LNHDA and CDR2 SQIVND (reference sequence). This CDR3 has 14 residues.

The chain combines TRBV9 with TRBJ2-1; 11 bases align to TRBD2. CDR1 is SGDLS and CDR2 is YYNGEE in the germline V gene. This CDR3 has 15 amino acids. The V and J ends lost 3 bases and 7 bases, in that order; junction bases with no gene match: 6. CDR3 nucleotides: TGTGCCAGCAGCGGGACTAGCGGGTATCAAAATGAGCAGTTCTTC. Translation gives CASSGTSGYQNEQFF.

The rearrangement links TRBV19 to TRBJ1-5; a weak D match, TRBD1 (6 bases). The CDR3 spans 17 residues. CDR1 and CDR2 (germline): LNHDA, SQIVND (reference sequence). The germline V and J ends were trimmed by 4 bases and 0 bases, with 16 bases remaining between them. This CDR3 is CASSTPGTLYSNQPQHF. In DNA, the CDR3 is TGTGCCAGTAGTACCCCAGGGACACTTTATAGCAATCAGCCCCAGCATTTT. The full variable domain, its missing parts supplied by reference TRBV19 and TRBJ1-5, is DGGITQSPKYLFRKEGQNVTLSCEQNLNHDAMYWYRQDPGQGLRLIYYSQIVNDFQKGDIAEGYSVSREKKESFPLTVTSAQKNPTAFYLCASSTPGTLYSNQPQHFGDGTRLSIL.

CDR3 in DNA: TGTGCCAGCAGTCTATCAGGACTAGCGGGAGGGTACACAGATACGCAGTATTTT. Protein sequence: CASSLSGLAGGYTDTQYF. The rearrangement uses TRBV11-3 and TRBJ2-3, with 15 nucleotides matching TRBD2. The CDR3 contains 18 residues. J lost 2 bases, V lost 6 bases, and 9 bases had no gene match. Per the germline V gene, CDR1 is SGHNT and CDR2 is YENEEA.